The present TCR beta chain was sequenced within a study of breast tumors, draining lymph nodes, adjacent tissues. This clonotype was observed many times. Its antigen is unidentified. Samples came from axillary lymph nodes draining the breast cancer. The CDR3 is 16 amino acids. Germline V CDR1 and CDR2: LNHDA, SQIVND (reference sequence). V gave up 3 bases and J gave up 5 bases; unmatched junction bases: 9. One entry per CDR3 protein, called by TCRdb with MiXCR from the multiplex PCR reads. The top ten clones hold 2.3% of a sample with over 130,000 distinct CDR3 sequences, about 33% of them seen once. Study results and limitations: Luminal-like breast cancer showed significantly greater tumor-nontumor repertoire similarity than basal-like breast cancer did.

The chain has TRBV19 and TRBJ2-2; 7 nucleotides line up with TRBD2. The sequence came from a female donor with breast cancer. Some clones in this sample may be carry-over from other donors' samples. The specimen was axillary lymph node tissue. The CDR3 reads CASSMGWRGRTGELFF. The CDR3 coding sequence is TGTGCCAGTAGTATGGGATGGCGGGGGAGGACCGGGGAGCTGTTTTTT.